The rows below give T cell receptor beta chains drawn from one sample of a study of CD8 T cells in Susac syndrome. TCRdb passed the immunoSEQ multiplex PCR reads through MiXCR, listing each CDR3 protein once. The table shows about 180,000 distinct CDR3 sequences, with about 94% occurring only once. The sequenced sample consisted of CD4+ T cells from PBMCs. The receptors derive from a human donor with Susac syndrome. Each CDR3 is given with its conserved first and last residue. The D gene is left open where the match is weak. Size is stated for part of the rows, as once, few or many counts, or as a class when the clone is expanded.

abundance: .; d_gene: TRBD1; j_gene: TRBJ1-2; v_gene: TRBV3-1; CDR3aa: CASSQGTGLYGYTF; CDR3nt: TGTGCCAGCAGCCAAGGGACAGGATTATATGGCTACACCTTC
abundance: .; d_gene: .; j_gene: TRBJ2-3; v_gene: TRBV20-1; CDR3aa: CSALLGVGTTDTQYF; CDR3nt: TGCAGTGCCCTCCTGGGGGTAGGGACCACAGATACGCAGTATTTT
abundance: .; d_gene: .; j_gene: TRBJ2-3; v_gene: TRBV11-2; CDR3aa: CASSRISPGDTQYF; CDR3nt: TGTGCCAGCAGCCGAATATCACCGGGGGATACGCAGTATTTT
abundance: .; d_gene: .; j_gene: TRBJ2-4; v_gene: TRBV20-1; CDR3aa: CSARSREGAAKNIQYF; CDR3nt: TGCAGTGCTAGATCGAGGGAGGGGGCTGCCAAAAACATTCAGTACTTC
abundance: .; d_gene: .; j_gene: TRBJ1-2; v_gene: TRBV9; CDR3aa: CASSVGRNYGYTF; CDR3nt: TGTGCCAGCAGCGTAGGTAGGAACTATGGCTACACCTTC
abundance: .; d_gene: TRBD2; j_gene: TRBJ2-1; v_gene: TRBV20-1; CDR3aa: CSARALAGKQFF; CDR3nt: TGCAGTGCTAGAGCCCTAGCGGGAAAACAGTTCTTC
abundance: .; d_gene: .; j_gene: TRBJ2-3; v_gene: TRBV12-3/TRBV12-4; CDR3aa: CASSFTGTSTDTQYF; CDR3nt: TGTGCCAGCAGTTTCACCGGAACTAGCACAGATACGCAGTATTTT
abundance: once; d_gene: .; j_gene: TRBJ1-1; v_gene: TRBV30; CDR3aa: CAGKRTVNTEAFF; CDR3nt: TGTGCCGGAAAACGGACAGTGAACACTGAAGCTTTCTTT
abundance: once; d_gene: .; j_gene: TRBJ1-4; v_gene: TRBV6-6; CDR3aa: CASSYGQGSEKLFF; CDR3nt: TGTGCCAGCAGTTACGGCCAGGGGAGTGAAAAACTGTTTTTT
abundance: .; d_gene: .; j_gene: TRBJ1-2; v_gene: TRBV20-1; CDR3aa: CSASAGRHTNYGYTF; CDR3nt: TGCAGTGCTAGCGCGGGGAGACACACTAACTATGGCTACACCTTC
abundance: .; d_gene: .; j_gene: TRBJ1-2; v_gene: TRBV7-2; CDR3aa: CASSLAWDSGYTF; CDR3nt: TGTGCCAGCAGCTTAGCCTGGGACTCTGGCTACACCTTC